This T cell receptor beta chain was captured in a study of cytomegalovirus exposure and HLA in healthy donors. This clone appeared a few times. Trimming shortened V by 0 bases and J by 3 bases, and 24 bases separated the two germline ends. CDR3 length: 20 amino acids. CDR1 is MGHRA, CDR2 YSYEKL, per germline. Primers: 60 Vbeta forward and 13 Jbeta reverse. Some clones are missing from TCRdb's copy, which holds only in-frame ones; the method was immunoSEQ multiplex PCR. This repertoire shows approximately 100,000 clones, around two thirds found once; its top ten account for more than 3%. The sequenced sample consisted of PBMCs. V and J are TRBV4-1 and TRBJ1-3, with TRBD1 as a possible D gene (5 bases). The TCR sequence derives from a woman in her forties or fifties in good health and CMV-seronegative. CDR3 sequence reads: CASSQDGPHRPGLSGNTIYF. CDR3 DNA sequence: TGCGCCAGCAGCCAAGATGGTCCTCACCGTCCAGGGCTGAGTGGAAACACCATATATTTT.